Presented here are 30 T cell receptor beta chains from one specimen sequenced in a study of blood T cell repertoires in COVID-19. TCRdb keeps only in-frame clones here, not all; method: immunoSEQ multiplex PCR. The sample gives hundreds of thousands of clones, around four fifths of which show up once; roughly 2.5% is in the top ten. The specimen sequenced was peripheral blood. These receptor sequences come from a woman aged 40 to 50 with active or convalescent COVID-19.

The J gene is TRBJ2-6, the V gene TRBV7-2, with 14 bases fitting TRBD2. V shed 5 bases, J shed 4 bases, and the junction held 7 bases outside the gene matches. There are 18 residues in the CDR3. Germline lookup yields CDR1 SGHTA and CDR2 FQGNSA. The CDR3 DNA follows: TGTGCCAGCAGCCCCCGACTAGCGGGGGGGCTAGGGGCCAACGTCCTGACTTTC. It yields the protein CASSPRLAGGLGANVLTF.

This chain's CDR3 is CASSFSQATYEQYF. The CDR3 DNA reads TGTGCCAGCAGCTTCTCACAGGCTACCTACGAGCAGTACTTC. This sequence joins TRBV7-9 and TRBJ2-7, with TRBD1 as a possible D gene (5 bases). The CDR3 runs 14 residues. Between the trimmed V and J ends, which lost 3 bases and 2 bases, there was a span of 11 bases. Germline loops: CDR1 SEHNR, CDR2 FQNEAQ (reference sequence).

This sequence joins TRBV12-3 or TRBV12-4 and TRBJ1-4, with TRBD1 as a possible D gene (6 bases). There are 13 residues in the CDR3. The V end was cut by 6 bases, the J end by 4 bases, with 9 bases between. The CDR3 is CASREQGNEKLFF. The CDR3 DNA reads TGTGCCAGCAGGGAACAGGGTAATGAAAAACTGTTTTTT.

The CDR3 protein is CAIIGSGNTIYF. The CDR3 region has the DNA TGTGCCATCATCGGCTCTGGAAACACCATATATTTT. V gene TRBV10-3 combines with J gene TRBJ1-3, with no clear D. Germline CDR1 is ENHRY and CDR2 is SYGVKD. V was clipped by 7 bases and J by 0 bases, with 4 bases between them. The length of the CDR3 is 12 residues.

The chain joins TRBV27 to TRBJ1-6; TRBD1 matches at 9 bases. The CDR3 runs to 18 residues. V trimming: 8 bases; J trimming: 0 bases; junction bases outside the gene matches: 11. Germline values: CDR1 MNHEY, CDR2 SMNVEV (reference sequence). The CDR3 sequence is CASGRDRGGSSYNSPLHF. CDR3 coding DNA: TGTGCCAGCGGCCGAGACAGGGGGGGGAGCTCCTATAATTCACCCCTCCACTTT.

The CDR3 DNA reads TGCGCCAGCAATCTTGGACTAGCGGGAGTCACCGGGGAGCTGTTTTTT. Its translation: CASNLGLAGVTGELFF. This sequence joins TRBV10-2 and TRBJ2-2; TRBD2 matches at 13 bases. This CDR3 spans 16 amino acids. Germline V gene sequence: CDR1 WSHSY, CDR2 SAAADI. The junction had 6 bases not matched to a gene; V was cut back by 7 bases and J by 4 bases.

The V gene is TRBV13, the J gene TRBJ1-3; 10 positions match TRBD1. The J segment lost 4 bases and the V segment lost 6 bases, leaving 3 bases of the junction unmatched. The CDR3 is 14 amino acids. In germline, CDR1 is PRHDT, CDR2 FYEKMQ (reference sequence). DNA of the CDR3: TGTGCCAGCAGGAGACAGGGGGCAGGAAACACCATATATTTT. Its protein product is CASRRQGAGNTIYF.

This chain connects TRBV10-2 to TRBJ1-1, with D perhaps matching TRBD1 (6 bases). The CDR3 covers 15 residues. CDR1 and CDR2 from the germline V gene are WSHSY and SAAADI. V dropped 3 bases and J dropped 3 bases, with 14 bases sitting between them. The CDR3: CASSDRSGGHTEAFF. CDR3 nucleotide sequence: TGCGCCAGCAGTGACAGGTCGGGGGGGCACACTGAAGCTTTCTTT.

The chain employs TRBV19 and TRBJ2-2, with D maybe TRBD2 (5 bases). The ends were cut back, 2 bases at V and 3 bases at J, with 10 bases in the middle. This CDR3 is built from 15 residues. Germline V gives CDR1 LNHDA, CDR2 SQIVND (reference sequence). CDR3 sequence reads: CASSIYGVHTGELFF. CDR3 sequence (DNA): TGTGCCAGTAGTATATACGGGGTTCACACCGGGGAGCTGTTTTTT.

The chain couples TRBV5-1 to TRBJ2-1; TRBD1 aligns across 7 bases. Germline assignment: CDR1 SGHRS and CDR2 YFSETQ. This CDR3 region has 16 residues. The V segment lost 0 bases and the J segment 0 bases; nucleotides outside the gene matches: 3. The CDR3 sequence is CASSLVGDSSYNEQFF. Written as DNA, the CDR3 is TGCGCCAGCAGCTTGGTTGGGGACAGCTCCTACAATGAGCAGTTCTTC.

This chain joins TRBV27 and TRBJ1-2, with D possibly being TRBD1 (6 bases). Germline lookup yields CDR1 MNHEY and CDR2 SMNVEV (reference sequence). The V gene lost 0 bases and the J gene lost 3 bases, with 14 bases spanning the gap. CDR3 size: 16 residues. CDR3 protein: CASSLSARGADYGYTF. CDR3 in DNA: TGTGCCAGCAGTTTATCCGCCCGGGGGGCAGACTATGGCTACACCTTC.

J is TRBJ2-5 and V is TRBV12-3 or TRBV12-4; a weak D match, TRBD2 (6 bases). Trimming removed 5 bases at V and 7 bases at J, with 14 bases between. The CDR3 has 13 amino acids. CDR3 in DNA: TGTGCCAGCAGTGGGACTCTCTCGGGGACCCAGTACTTC. Residues: CASSGTLSGTQYF.

CDR3 protein: CASSPPTRGSGHEQYF. CDR3 nucleotides: TGTGCCAGCTCACCACCGACAAGGGGCTCTGGGCACGAGCAGTACTTC. The V call is TRBV18, the J call TRBJ2-7; TRBD1 is a possible D gene (5 bases). Trimming cost V 0 bases and J 5 bases, with 17 bases left between them. The CDR3 extends over 16 amino acids. Per the germline V gene, CDR1 is KGHSH and CDR2 is LQKENI. The full variable domain, in which reference TRBV18 and TRBJ2-7 provide the parts outside the CDR3, is NAGVMQNPRHLVRRRGQEARLRCSPMKGHSHVYWYRQLPEEGLKFMVYLQKENIIDESGMPKERFSAEFPKEGPSILRIQQVVRGDSAAYFCASSPPTRGSGHEQYFGPGTRLTVT.

The chain links TRBV19 to TRBJ2-1; 7 bases match TRBD1. The CDR3 length is 15 residues. The V segment lost 6 bases and the J segment 5 bases; nucleotides outside the gene matches: 10. Germline V lookup: CDR1 LNHDA, CDR2 SQIVND (reference sequence). The CDR3, as DNA: TGTGCCAGTAGGGGTGGGAAAACAGGGGACAATGAGCAGTTCTTC. Translation: CASRGGKTGDNEQFF.

CDR3 coding DNA: TGTGCCACCAGCAGAGGGACAGGGGCCGGAAACACCATATATTTT. Translated: CATSRGTGAGNTIYF. V is TRBV15 and J is TRBJ1-3; TRBD1 agrees at 9 bases. The germline CDR1 and CDR2 sequences are LNHNV and YYDKDF (reference sequence). The length of the CDR3 is 15 residues. V dropped 1 base and J dropped 4; count of bases not matched to a gene: 2.

This clone qualifies as medium-sized. The rearrangement uses TRBV28 and TRBJ1-2; 9 bases are shared with TRBD1. The CDR3 totals 15 residues. The ends lost 5 bases at V and 4 bases at J; junction bases unmatched: 8. The germline V gene encodes CDR1 MDHEN and CDR2 SYDVKM. In DNA form, the CDR3 reads TGTGCCAGCAGTCTAACAGACAGGGGGTCCTATGGCTACACCTTC. This codes for CASSLTDRGSYGYTF.

This clone was observed a single time. This chain uses TRBV29-1 with TRBJ2-2, with TRBD1 identical over 8 bases. V trimming: 4 bases; J trimming: 7 bases; junction bases outside the gene matches: 5. CDR3 size: 13 residues. The germline V gene encodes CDR1 SQVTM and CDR2 ANQGSEA. CDR3 loop: CSVASDRVGELFF. The CDR3 DNA reads as TGCAGCGTTGCGTCGGACAGGGTCGGGGAGCTGTTTTTT.

The chain links TRBV27 to TRBJ2-1; 8 positions agree with TRBD2. CDR1 and CDR2 (germline): MNHEY, SMNVEV (reference sequence). This CDR3 comprises 14 residues. V dropped 3 bases and J dropped 6; count of bases not matched to a gene: 4. The CDR3 nucleotides are TGTGCCAGCAGTTTTGGCGGGGGGACCAATGAGCAGTTCTTC. It yields the protein CASSFGGGTNEQFF.

This chain uses TRBV6-5 with TRBJ2-7; D ambiguous. Germline values: CDR1 MNHEY, CDR2 SVGAGI. The V end lost 0 bases, the J end lost 5 bases, and 14 bases lay between the germline ends. The CDR3 contains 15 residues. This CDR3 reads CASSYSRVRHHEQYF. The CDR3 coding sequence is TGTGCCAGCAGTTACTCGAGAGTACGACACCACGAGCAGTACTTC.

This clone was counted between two and nine times. The chain has TRBV24-1 and TRBJ1-4; 7 positions match TRBD1. Per the germline V gene, CDR1 is KGHDR and CDR2 is SFDVKD. CDR3 length: 17 residues. V lost 2 bases, J lost 10 bases, and 15 bases stayed unmatched. CDR3 protein: CATSDSKNDRAVGKLFF. Here the CDR3 DNA reads TGTGCCACCAGTGATTCCAAGAACGACAGGGCAGTCGGAAAACTGTTTTTT.

This sequence joins TRBV13 and TRBJ2-5, with 7 bases lining up with TRBD1. Unmatched junction bases numbered 11, after V lost 4 bases and J lost 3 bases. The CDR3 is 16 residues long. CDR1 PRHDT and CDR2 FYEKMQ come from the germline V gene (reference sequence). The CDR3 here is CASSSQLRQGEETQYF. The CDR3 DNA sequence: TGTGCCAGCAGCTCCCAACTCCGACAGGGAGAAGAGACCCAGTACTTC.

The V and J genes are TRBV4-3 and TRBJ2-2; 8 positions agree with TRBD2. The V segment lost 0 bases and the J segment 5 bases; nucleotides outside the gene matches: 11. The CDR3 has 18 amino acids. The germline V gene encodes CDR1 LGHNA and CDR2 YSLEER. In DNA, the CDR3 is TGCGCCAGCAGCCAAGATGGGGCGGGCGGGGGGCCGACCGGGGAGCTGTTTTTT. As protein: CASSQDGAGGGPTGELFF.

The rearrangement links TRBV24-1 to TRBJ2-2, with a weak D call TRBD1 (5 bases). Trimming stripped 9 bases from V and 3 bases from J, with 13 bases between. CDR1 is KGHDR and CDR2 is SFDVKD in the germline V gene. The length of the CDR3 is 14 residues. CDR3 protein: CATSKDTYTGELFF. CDR3 sequence (DNA): TGTGCCACCTCCAAGGACACCTACACCGGGGAGCTGTTTTTT.

This chain connects TRBV15 to TRBJ2-7; 8 bases line up with TRBD2. This CDR3 has 20 amino acids. Germline lookup yields CDR1 LNHNV and CDR2 YYDKDF (reference sequence). Trimming cost V 0 bases and J 1 base; bases outside gene matches: 17. CDR3 loop: CATSRDEDSGSGIGSYEQYF. The CDR3, as DNA: TGTGCCACCAGCAGAGATGAGGACAGCGGGAGTGGGATAGGTTCCTACGAGCAGTACTTC.

The chain employs TRBV6-7 and TRBJ2-3, with 10 bases matching TRBD1. TRBV6-7 is known as an ORF, though its function is uncertain. Losses at the gene ends were 2 bases for V and 5 bases for J; bases not matched to a gene: 7. This CDR3 region has 16 residues. The CDR3, as DNA: TGTGCCAGCAGTTACCCGACAGGGGGCGCGGGAGATACGCAGTATTTT. This encodes CASSYPTGGAGDTQYF.

The chain is built from TRBV30 and TRBJ1-6; D call uncertain. Germline-derived CDR1 and CDR2 are GTSNPN and SVGIG (reference sequence). Between the trimmed V and J ends, which lost 3 bases and 7 bases, there was a span of 10 bases. This CDR3 spans 13 amino acids. The DNA of the CDR3 is TGTGCCTGGAGAAGAGGAGCGAATTCACCCCTCCACTTT. Translating gives CAWRRGANSPLHF.

This clone was recorded a few times. This chain joins TRBV6-5 and TRBJ1-1; 10 bases align to TRBD1. CDR1 is MNHEY, CDR2 SVGAGI, per germline. The V segment lost 5 bases and the J segment 4 bases; nucleotides outside the gene matches: 4. The CDR3 spans 14 residues. The CDR3 nucleotides read TGTGCCAGCAGTCCCGGGACAGGGGTCACTGAAGCTTTCTTT. Its protein product is CASSPGTGVTEAFF.

The chain combines TRBV11-3 with TRBJ2-3, with no clear D. The CDR3 sequence is 13 residues long. The germline gives CDR1 SGHNT, CDR2 YENEEA. Trimming pared 1 base from V and 1 base from J, leaving 3 bases between. The CDR3 sequence is CASSLAGTDTQYF. The CDR3 DNA follows: TGTGCCAGCAGCTTAGCGGGCACAGATACGCAGTATTTT.

As DNA, the CDR3 is TGTGCCAGCAGTGAATTGGGGGGGACTGAAGCTTTCTTT. It specifies CASSELGGTEAFF. The rearrangement uses TRBV6-1 and TRBJ1-1; D is possibly TRBD1 (5 bases). The CDR3 sequence is 13 residues long. The germline V gene encodes CDR1 MNHNS and CDR2 SASEGT. The V gene lost 2 bases and the J gene lost 5 bases, with 9 bases spanning the gap.

Of note for this clone: Other DNA sequences of this sample code for an identical CDR3. The V gene is TRBV7-9, the J gene TRBJ2-7; D might be TRBD2 (6 bases). V gave up 3 bases and J gave up 0 bases, with 9 bases separating them. Germline V gives CDR1 SEHNR, CDR2 FQNEAQ (reference sequence). This CDR3 is built from 14 residues. CDR3 nucleotide sequence: TGTGCCAGCAGCTTGGCCGGGAGCTCCTACGAGCAGTACTTC. This translates into CASSLAGSSYEQYF.